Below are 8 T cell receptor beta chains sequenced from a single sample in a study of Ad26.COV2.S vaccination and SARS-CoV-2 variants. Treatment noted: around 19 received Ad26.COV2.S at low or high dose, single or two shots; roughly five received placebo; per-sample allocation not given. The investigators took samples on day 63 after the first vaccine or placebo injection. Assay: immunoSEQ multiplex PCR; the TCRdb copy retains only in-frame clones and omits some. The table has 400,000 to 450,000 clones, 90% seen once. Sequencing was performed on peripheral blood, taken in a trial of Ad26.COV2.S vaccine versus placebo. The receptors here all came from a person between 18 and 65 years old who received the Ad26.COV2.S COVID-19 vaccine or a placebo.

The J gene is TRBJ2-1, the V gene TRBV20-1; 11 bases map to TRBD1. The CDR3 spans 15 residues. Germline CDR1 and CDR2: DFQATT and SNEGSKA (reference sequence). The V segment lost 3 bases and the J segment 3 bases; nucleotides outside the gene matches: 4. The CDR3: CSASGQGALYNEQFF. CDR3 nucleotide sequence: TGCAGTGCTAGTGGACAGGGGGCCCTCTACAATGAGCAGTTCTTC.

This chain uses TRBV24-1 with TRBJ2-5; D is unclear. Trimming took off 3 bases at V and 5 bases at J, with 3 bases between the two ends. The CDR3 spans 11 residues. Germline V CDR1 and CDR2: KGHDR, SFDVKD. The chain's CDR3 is CATSDVETQYF. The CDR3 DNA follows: TGTGCCACCAGTGATGTGGAGACCCAGTACTTC.

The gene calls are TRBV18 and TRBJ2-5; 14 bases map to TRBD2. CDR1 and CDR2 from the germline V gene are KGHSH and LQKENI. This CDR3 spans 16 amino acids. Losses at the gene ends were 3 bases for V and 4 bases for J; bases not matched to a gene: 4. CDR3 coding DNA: TGTGCCAGCTCACCCCGAGGACTAGCGGGAGGAGAGACCCAGTACTTC. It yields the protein CASSPRGLAGGETQYF. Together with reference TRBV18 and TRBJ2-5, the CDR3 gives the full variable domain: NAGVMQNPRHLVRRRGQEARLRCSPMKGHSHVYWYRQLPEEGLKFMVYLQKENIIDESGMPKERFSAEFPKEGPSILRIQQVVRGDSAAYFCASSPRGLAGGETQYFGPGTRLLVL.

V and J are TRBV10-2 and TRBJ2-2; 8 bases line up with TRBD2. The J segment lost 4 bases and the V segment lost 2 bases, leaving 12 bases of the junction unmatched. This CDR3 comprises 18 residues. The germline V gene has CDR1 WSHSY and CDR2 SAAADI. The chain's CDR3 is CASSEILGRARGTGELFF. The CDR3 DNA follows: TGCGCCAGCAGTGAGATCCTCGGGAGGGCCCGTGGCACCGGGGAGCTGTTTTTT.

The CDR3 spells CASSTGTSGKETQYF. CDR3 nucleotide sequence: TGTGCCAGTAGTACCGGGACTAGCGGAAAAGAGACCCAGTACTTC. The V gene is TRBV19, the J gene TRBJ2-5, with 11 bases identical to TRBD2. V shed 4 bases and J 3 bases; nucleotides not matched to a gene: 4. The germline gives CDR1 LNHDA, CDR2 SQIVND (reference sequence). This CDR3 has 15 amino acids. The entire variable domain, with the rest obtained from reference TRBV19 and TRBJ2-5, is as follows: DGGITQSPKYLFRKEGQNVTLSCEQNLNHDAMYWYRQDPGQGLRLIYYSQIVNDFQKGDIAEGYSVSREKKESFPLTVTSAQKNPTAFYLCASSTGTSGKETQYFGPGTRLLVL.

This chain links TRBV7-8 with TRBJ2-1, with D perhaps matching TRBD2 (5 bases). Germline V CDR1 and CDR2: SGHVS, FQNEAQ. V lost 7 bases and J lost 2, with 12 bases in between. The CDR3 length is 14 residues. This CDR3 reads CASTRTGAYNEQFF. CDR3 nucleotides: TGTGCCAGCACCCGGACTGGGGCCTACAATGAGCAGTTCTTC.

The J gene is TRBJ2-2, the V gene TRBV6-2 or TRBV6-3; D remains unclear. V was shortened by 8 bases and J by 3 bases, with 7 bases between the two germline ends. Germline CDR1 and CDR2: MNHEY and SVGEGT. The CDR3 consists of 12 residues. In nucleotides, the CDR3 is TGTGCCAGCGGCCCATACACCGGGGAGCTGTTTTTT. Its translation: CASGPYTGELFF.

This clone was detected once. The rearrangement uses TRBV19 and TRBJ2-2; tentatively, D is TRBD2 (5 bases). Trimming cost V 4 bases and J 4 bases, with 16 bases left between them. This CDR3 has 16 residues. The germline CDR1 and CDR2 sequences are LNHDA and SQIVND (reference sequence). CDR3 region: CASSTLGGPRTGELFF. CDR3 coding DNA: TGTGCCAGTAGTACCCTAGGAGGTCCCCGCACCGGGGAGCTGTTTTTT.